A single sample gave rise to the 22 T cell receptor beta chains below, sequenced in a study of blood T cell repertoires in COVID-19. Only in-frame clones appear in the TCRdb table, and some are missing; sequencing was by immunoSEQ multiplex PCR. The sample contains over 150,000 clones, about 85% of which appear only once. The material sequenced was peripheral blood. All receptors derive from a man in his fifties or sixties with COVID-19, enrolled during active disease.

CDR3 nucleotide sequence: TGTGCCAGCAGCTTATCTCGGGTCCCCAATCAGCCCCAGCATTTT. Translating it yields CASSLSRVPNQPQHF. V and J are TRBV7-2 and TRBJ1-5, with D unresolved. The V end lost 2 bases, the J end lost 3 bases, and 11 bases lay between the germline ends. Germline CDR1 SGHTA, CDR2 FQGNSA. The CDR3 spans 15 residues. The full variable domain, with the rest looked up from reference TRBV7-2 and TRBJ1-5, is GAGVSQSPSNKVTEKGKDVELRCDPISGHTALYWYRQSLGQGLEFLIYFQGNSAPDKSGLPSDRFSAERTGGSVSTLTIQRTQQEDSAVYLCASSLSRVPNQPQHFGDGTRLSIL.

This rearrangement joins TRBV7-2 to TRBJ2-1, with TRBD1 as a possible D gene (6 bases). V was cut by 4 bases and J by 10 bases, with 14 bases left in between. CDR3 length: 13 amino acids. The V gene's germline CDR1 is SGHTA and CDR2 FQGNSA. The CDR3 sequence: CASSSSQGWEQFF. The CDR3 region has the DNA TGTGCCAGCAGCTCCTCACAGGGCTGGGAGCAGTTCTTC.

The chain joins TRBV14 to TRBJ2-1; 10 nucleotides agree with TRBD1. Germline values: CDR1 SGHDN, CDR2 FVKESK. The CDR3 extends over 18 amino acids. With 0 bases clipped from V and 8 bases from J, the junction kept 13 bases outside the gene matches. The CDR3 here is CASSQDFFGGQGRDEQFF. The CDR3 DNA reads as TGTGCCAGCAGCCAAGATTTCTTCGGGGGACAGGGGAGGGATGAGCAGTTCTTC.

The V call is TRBV11-2, the J call TRBJ2-2, with 10 bases aligning to TRBD2. V lost 1 base, J lost 7 bases, and 6 bases stayed unmatched. The germline V gene has CDR1 SGHAT and CDR2 FQNNGV. The length of the CDR3 is 16 residues. The CDR3 nucleotides are TGTGCCAGCAGCTTAGCGGCTAGCGGGGGACACGGGGAGCTGTTTTTT. Translating it yields CASSLAASGGHGELFF.

The J gene is TRBJ2-1, the V gene TRBV7-2, with TRBD2 matching over 8 bases. The junction had 13 bases not matched to a gene; V was cut back by 5 bases and J by 7 bases. Germline CDR1 is SGHTA and CDR2 is FQGNSA. The CDR3 sequence is 16 residues long. Here the CDR3 reads CASSPYQLADGNEQFF. The CDR3 nucleotides are TGTGCCAGCAGCCCCTACCAACTAGCGGACGGGAATGAGCAGTTCTTC.

The genes are TRBV30 and TRBJ1-5; D is uncertain. V was clipped by 4 bases and J by 2 bases, with 9 bases between them. The CDR3 runs to 13 residues. CDR1 and CDR2 from the germline V gene are GTSNPN and SVGIG (reference sequence). The CDR3 coding sequence is TGTGCCTGGACGACATTTGGCAATCAGCCCCAGCATTTT. This sequence encodes CAWTTFGNQPQHF.

The chain links TRBV7-9 to TRBJ2-1; possible D gene TRBD1, 7 bases. The CDR3 has 14 residues. The germline V gene encodes CDR1 SEHNR and CDR2 FQNEAQ (reference sequence). V was cut by 5 bases and J by 1 base, with 9 bases left in between. CDR3 sequence: CASSQGGSYNEQFF. The DNA of the CDR3 is TGTGCCAGCAGCCAGGGGGGATCCTACAATGAGCAGTTCTTC.

The rearrangement uses TRBV7-2 and TRBJ1-6; D is perhaps TRBD1 (5 bases). The CDR3 totals 12 residues. Trimming took 5 bases from V and 9 from J, leaving 8 bases between them. CDR1 SGHTA and CDR2 FQGNSA come from the germline V gene. In DNA form, the CDR3 reads TGTGCCAGCAGCCAACAGGTTTCACCCCTCCACTTT. Protein sequence: CASSQQVSPLHF.

The V call is TRBV5-1, the J call TRBJ2-7; D not certain. The CDR3 is 12 residues long. In germline, CDR1 is SGHRS, CDR2 YFSETQ. The V and J ends lost 1 base and 2 bases respectively, with 4 bases between them. The DNA for the CDR3 is TGCGCCAGCAGCTTGAATACCTACGAGCAGTACTTC. Protein: CASSLNTYEQYF.

V and J are TRBV18 and TRBJ1-5, with D possibly being TRBD1 (5 bases). This CDR3 comprises 15 residues. Trimming pared 1 base from V and 7 bases from J, leaving 14 bases between. CDR1 and CDR2 (germline): KGHSH, LQKENI. CDR3 sequence reads: CASSPRIGGGQPQHF. CDR3 DNA: TGTGCCAGCTCACCACGGATCGGGGGTGGACAGCCCCAGCATTTT. The full variable domain, with the rest looked up from reference TRBV18 and TRBJ1-5, is NAGVMQNPRHLVRRRGQEARLRCSPMKGHSHVYWYRQLPEEGLKFMVYLQKENIIDESGMPKERFSAEFPKEGPSILRIQQVVRGDSAAYFCASSPRIGGGQPQHFGDGTRLSIL.

The chain couples TRBV9 to TRBJ2-2; TRBD2 is a possible D gene (5 bases). This CDR3 is built from 14 residues. Germline CDR1 reads SGDLS; CDR2 reads YYNGEE. The V and J ends lost 3 bases and 1 base respectively, with 7 bases between them. CDR3 protein: CASSESGNTGELFF. CDR3 DNA sequence: TGTGCCAGCAGCGAGAGCGGGAACACCGGGGAGCTGTTTTTT. Full variable domain (outside the CDR3, taken from reference TRBV9 and TRBJ2-2): DSGVTQTPKHLITATGQRVTLRCSPRSGDLSVYWYQQSLDQGLQFLIQYYNGEERAKGNILERFSAQQFPDLHSELNLSSLELGDSALYFCASSESGNTGELFFGEGSRLTVL.

The chain is built from TRBV3-1 (or the pseudogene TRBV3-2) and TRBJ1-1; 7 bases align to TRBD1. The V segment lost 2 bases and the J segment 6 bases; nucleotides outside the gene matches: 18. Germline V gene data show CDR1 as LGHDT and CDR2 as YNNKEL (reference sequence). The CDR3 runs to 18 residues. The CDR3 reads CASSQPRQGTVYRSEAFF. The CDR3 DNA is TGTGCCAGCAGCCAACCTCGACAGGGCACCGTTTATCGGTCTGAAGCTTTCTTT.

The rearrangement joins TRBV10-2 to TRBJ1-4, with 7 bases lining up with TRBD1. The CDR3 covers 13 residues. CDR1 is WSHSY, CDR2 SAAADI, per germline. J was trimmed by 7 bases and V by 6 bases; bases with no gene match: 5. The CDR3 region is CASRQGLGEKLFF. CDR3 DNA sequence: TGCGCCAGCAGACAGGGGCTGGGTGAAAAACTGTTTTTT.

The gene calls are TRBV3-1 (or the pseudogene TRBV3-2) and TRBJ1-2; 7 bases are a match to TRBD1. The germline gives CDR1 LGHDT, CDR2 YNNKEL (reference sequence). Trimming removed 7 bases from V and 2 bases from J; junction bases left unmatched: 7. There are 14 residues in the CDR3. The CDR3 here is CASNLGQRNYGYTF. As DNA, the CDR3 is TGTGCCAGCAACCTGGGACAGAGAAACTATGGCTACACCTTC.

This clone has a single count. The CDR3 is CASSSSSGARSEKLFF. As DNA, the CDR3 is TGTGCCAGCAGTTCCTCGTCAGGGGCAAGGAGCGAAAAACTGTTTTTT. This rearrangement joins TRBV6-5 to TRBJ1-4; a possible D gene is TRBD1 (6 bases). V lost 4 bases to trimming and J lost 8 bases, with 20 bases between them. CDR1 is MNHEY and CDR2 is SVGAGI in the germline V gene. This CDR3 is built from 16 residues.

This clone was seen only a few times. The V call is TRBV18, the J call TRBJ2-5; 8 bases fit TRBD2. This CDR3 has 16 amino acids. The germline V gene has CDR1 KGHSH and CDR2 LQKENI. Trimming cost V 3 bases and J 4 bases; bases outside gene matches: 10. The CDR3 sequence: CASSPPGLVGPETQYF. The CDR3 DNA is TGTGCCAGCTCACCTCCGGGACTAGTGGGGCCAGAGACCCAGTACTTC. The full variable domain, with the rest looked up from reference TRBV18 and TRBJ2-5, is NAGVMQNPRHLVRRRGQEARLRCSPMKGHSHVYWYRQLPEEGLKFMVYLQKENIIDESGMPKERFSAEFPKEGPSILRIQQVVRGDSAAYFCASSPPGLVGPETQYFGPGTRLLVL.

The V and J genes are TRBV6-4 and TRBJ2-3, with a tentative D call TRBD2 (5 bases). Germline CDR1 reads MRHNA; CDR2 reads SNTAGT. The CDR3 spans 16 residues. V shed 4 bases and J shed 2 bases, with 16 bases lying between them. For the CDR3, the DNA is TGTGCCAGCAGTGTAGAGGGTTTTGGAGCCACAGATACGCAGTATTTT. It translates to CASSVEGFGATDTQYF.

The V gene is TRBV18, the J gene TRBJ1-6; weak D call: TRBD1 (5 bases). With 5 bases removed from V and 10 bases from J, the gap between germline ends came to 15 bases. Germline V gives CDR1 KGHSH, CDR2 LQKENI. CDR3 size: 14 residues. The CDR3 sequence is CASSRGREQSPLHF. As DNA, the CDR3 is TGTGCCAGCTCAAGGGGTAGGGAACAATCACCCCTCCACTTT.

This chain uses TRBV10-2 with TRBJ1-2, with 7 bases matching TRBD1. CDR3 length equals 11 residues. In germline, CDR1 is WSHSY, CDR2 SAAADI. Trimming at V came to 3 bases and at J to 14 bases, leaving 6 bases not matched to a gene. In DNA, the CDR3 is TGCGCCAGCAGTGATGACAGGGTGACAACCTTC. It specifies CASSDDRVTTF.

The table lists this clone with a count of one. This rearrangement joins TRBV10-2 to TRBJ1-2, with 8 bases aligning to TRBD1. CDR3 length equals 13 residues. CDR1 is WSHSY and CDR2 is SAAADI in the germline V gene. The junction had 4 bases not matched to a gene; V was cut back by 7 bases and J by 3 bases. The CDR3 sequence: CASTATGDYGYTF. CDR3 DNA: TGCGCCAGCACCGCGACAGGGGACTATGGCTACACCTTC.

The V call is TRBV27, the J call TRBJ1-2; D might be TRBD1 (5 bases). The germline CDR1 and CDR2 sequences are MNHEY and SMNVEV (reference sequence). The ends were cut back, 2 bases at V and 8 bases at J, with 12 bases in the middle. This CDR3 comprises 13 residues. CDR3 protein: CASSLPGFRGYTF. DNA for the CDR3: TGTGCCAGCAGTTTACCAGGGTTCAGAGGCTACACCTTC.

The chain is built from TRBV4-3 and TRBJ2-1; TRBD1 matches at 7 bases. In germline, CDR1 is LGHNA, CDR2 YSLEER. The junction had 5 bases not matched to a gene; V was cut back by 0 bases and J by 0 bases. The CDR3 has 17 residues. CDR3 bases: TGCGCCAGCAGCCAAGAACCGGACAGGAGCTCCTACAATGAGCAGTTCTTC. Its translation is CASSQEPDRSSYNEQFF.